Following are 11 T cell receptor beta chains from one sample sequenced in a study of T cell responses to AZD1222 COVID-19 vaccine. The repertoire was sequenced with immunoSEQ multiplex PCR; TCRdb's copy has only in-frame clones and lacks some. The sample lists 140,000 to 150,000 clones; about 89% were seen once. The input for sequencing was peripheral blood, taken on day 0 of AZD1222 vaccination. Source of these receptors: an adult in good health.

This clone was counted a single time. This sequence joins TRBV19 and TRBJ1-2; 8 bases fit TRBD1. This CDR3 has 16 amino acids. Germline trimming cut 4 bases from V and 4 bases from J; bases unmatched to any gene: 11. CDR1 is LNHDA and CDR2 is SQIVND in the germline V gene (reference sequence). The CDR3 sequence is CASSTMTGDRTYGYTF. CDR3 coding DNA: TGTGCCAGTAGTACCATGACAGGGGATAGAACCTATGGCTACACCTTC.

The CDR3 is CASSPGTGDFRSNQPQHF. CDR3 DNA sequence: TGTGCCAGCAGTCCCGGGACAGGGGATTTTAGGAGCAATCAGCCCCAGCATTTT. V and J are TRBV6-6 and TRBJ1-5; the match to TRBD1 covers 10 bases. Unmatched junction bases numbered 11, after V lost 5 bases and J lost 1 base. The germline CDR1 and CDR2 sequences are MNHNY and SVGAGI (reference sequence). The CDR3 contains 18 residues.

V is TRBV7-9 and J is TRBJ2-2; TRBD1 agrees at 9 bases. The V segment lost 5 bases and the J segment 4 bases; nucleotides outside the gene matches: 8. This CDR3 is built from 16 residues. Germline V gene sequence: CDR1 SEHNR, CDR2 FQNEAQ (reference sequence). CDR3 loop: CASSHTGTGITGELFF. CDR3 nucleotides: TGTGCCAGCAGCCACACCGGGACAGGGATCACCGGGGAGCTGTTTTTT.

The chain employs TRBV7-9 and TRBJ2-7; no definite D call. CDR1 is SEHNR, CDR2 FQNEAQ, per germline (reference sequence). V was shortened by 4 bases and J by 2 bases, with 6 bases between the two germline ends. The CDR3 totals 12 residues. The CDR3 is CASSSAAYEQYF. DNA of the CDR3: TGTGCCAGCAGCTCTGCAGCCTACGAGCAGTACTTC.

V gene TRBV28 combines with J gene TRBJ1-3; D may be TRBD1 (6 bases). The CDR3 is made up of 15 amino acids. V shed 6 bases and J shed 4 bases, with 16 bases lying between them. CDR1 is MDHEN, CDR2 SYDVKM, per germline. In DNA form, the CDR3 reads TGTGCCAGCAGACCTTACAGGGAGGCAGGAAACACCATATATTTT. Amino acid sequence: CASRPYREAGNTIYF.

This rearrangement joins TRBV28 to TRBJ1-1, with D unclear. The germline V gene has CDR1 MDHEN and CDR2 SYDVKM. Trimming shortened V by 7 bases and J by 0 bases, and 12 bases separated the two germline ends. The length of the CDR3 is 14 residues. The chain's CDR3 is CASTPGWVNTEAFF. The CDR3 bases are TGTGCCAGCACCCCTGGGTGGGTGAACACTGAAGCTTTCTTT. The full variable domain, its missing parts supplied by reference TRBV28 and TRBJ1-1, is DVKVTQSSRYLVKRTGEKVFLECVQDMDHENMFWYRQDPGLGLRLIYFSYDVKMKEKGDIPEGYSVSREKKERFSLILESASTNQTSMYLCASTPGWVNTEAFFGQGTRLTVV.

The V and J genes are TRBV3-1 (or the pseudogene TRBV3-2) and TRBJ2-1, with 15 bases that match TRBD2. Germline assignment: CDR1 LGHDT and CDR2 YNNKEL (reference sequence). The junction had 10 bases not matched to a gene; V was cut back by 6 bases and J by 7 bases. The CDR3 contains 17 residues. In DNA, the CDR3 is TGTGCCAGCAGTCTCTCGGGAGGGACTAGCGGGAGGAATGAGCAGTTCTTC. Protein sequence: CASSLSGGTSGRNEQFF.

This chain uses TRBV7-8 with TRBJ1-2, with 9 nucleotides matching TRBD1. V lost 4 bases and J lost 8; bases outside the gene matches: 8. The CDR3 sequence is 14 residues long. CDR1 and CDR2 (germline): SGHVS, FQNEAQ. CDR3 coding DNA: TGTGCCAGCAGCTCGGGGACAGGGCTTAGGGGCTACACCTTC. As protein: CASSSGTGLRGYTF.

The chain has TRBV7-2 and TRBJ1-2; 7 bases are a match to TRBD1. CDR3 length equals 15 residues. The ends lost 4 bases at V and 3 bases at J; junction bases unmatched: 8. Looked up from germline, CDR1 is SGHTA and CDR2 is FQGNSA. DNA of the CDR3: TGTGCCAGCAGCTCCTCGCGGGGGACAGACTATGGCTACACCTTC. Protein product: CASSSSRGTDYGYTF.

Worth noting for this clone: Different DNA sequences within this sample yield the same CDR3. This chain joins TRBV7-2 and TRBJ1-5, with 8 bases lining up with TRBD1. Germline CDR1 and CDR2: SGHTA and FQGNSA. The CDR3 sequence is 14 residues long. Trimming removed 6 bases from V and 1 base from J; junction bases left unmatched: 2. For the CDR3, the DNA is TGTGCCAGCAGTAGACAGGGGAGCAATCAGCCCCAGCATTTT. Its protein is CASSRQGSNQPQHF.

The chain has TRBV19 and TRBJ1-2, with TRBD1 matching 7 bases. The CDR3 totals 17 residues. J was trimmed by 1 base and V by 4 bases; bases with no gene match: 12. Germline lookup yields CDR1 LNHDA and CDR2 SQIVND (reference sequence). Here the CDR3 reads CASSSGRQGIVNYGYTF. The CDR3 DNA is TGTGCCAGTAGTAGCGGGCGACAGGGAATAGTTAACTATGGCTACACCTTC.